These T cell receptor beta chains were read from a single sample in a study of blood T cell repertoires in COVID-19. Sequencing used immunoSEQ multiplex PCR; TCRdb keeps in-frame clones, though not all of them. This sample yields some 320,000 clones, of which over 75% are seen a single time; 7.2% belongs to the top ten. The sequencing sample was made of peripheral blood. The source is a human donor in a cohort sampled during active COVID-19. Both conserved end residues are part of each CDR3. Fields, in order: V gene, clone size, J gene, D gene, CDR3 protein, CDR3 DNA. The D gene is left open where the match is weak. Not all rows give a size; the values are once, few, many and, for expanded clones, a class.

V gene: TRBV6-6
clone size: few
J gene: TRBJ1-5
D gene: .
CDR3 protein: CASSPSGNQPQHF
CDR3 DNA: TGTGCCAGCAGCCCTAGTGGCAATCAGCCCCAGCATTTT

V gene: TRBV4-1
clone size: .
J gene: TRBJ1-1
D gene: .
CDR3 protein: CASSQRHRNVNTEAFF
CDR3 DNA: TGCGCCAGCAGCCAAAGACACCGAAATGTGAACACTGAAGCTTTCTTT

V gene: TRBV5-6
clone size: .
J gene: TRBJ1-3
D gene: TRBD1
CDR3 protein: CASSTTGFGNTIYF
CDR3 DNA: TGTGCCAGCAGCACGACAGGGTTTGGAAACACCATATATTTT

V gene: TRBV4-2
clone size: once
J gene: TRBJ2-6
D gene: .
CDR3 protein: CASSQAPRGGANVLTF
CDR3 DNA: TGTGCCAGCAGCCAAGCTCCGAGAGGGGGGGCCAACGTCCTGACTTTC

V gene: TRBV5-4
clone size: .
J gene: TRBJ1-1
D gene: .
CDR3 protein: CASSRREGMNTEAFF
CDR3 DNA: TGTGCCAGCAGCAGACGGGAAGGCATGAACACTGAAGCTTTCTTT

V gene: TRBV5-5
clone size: .
J gene: TRBJ2-1
D gene: TRBD2
CDR3 protein: CASSLEAGGLNHEQFF
CDR3 DNA: TGTGCCAGCAGCTTGGAAGCGGGGGGGCTTAACCATGAGCAGTTCTTC

V gene: TRBV29-1
clone size: .
J gene: TRBJ1-1
D gene: .
CDR3 protein: CSVFAGNTEAFF
CDR3 DNA: TGCAGCGTTTTTGCCGGGAACACTGAAGCTTTCTTT

V gene: TRBV5-1
clone size: .
J gene: TRBJ2-7
D gene: TRBD1
CDR3 protein: CASSLIKPGQGRREQYF
CDR3 DNA: TGCGCCAGCAGCTTGATAAAGCCGGGACAGGGTAGACGCGAGCAGTACTTC

V gene: TRBV9
clone size: .
J gene: TRBJ1-2
D gene: .
CDR3 protein: CASSANRDPYYGYTF
CDR3 DNA: TGTGCCAGCAGCGCAAACAGGGACCCATACTATGGCTACACCTTC

V gene: TRBV11-3
clone size: once
J gene: TRBJ2-7
D gene: .
CDR3 protein: CASSAGPYEQYF
CDR3 DNA: TGTGCCAGCAGCGCGGGTCCCTACGAGCAGTACTTC

V gene: TRBV14
clone size: .
J gene: TRBJ2-1
D gene: TRBD1
CDR3 protein: CASSQQRGTGYNEQFF
CDR3 DNA: TGTGCCAGCAGCCAACAGAGGGGGACAGGGTACAATGAGCAGTTCTTC

V gene: TRBV4-1
clone size: .
J gene: TRBJ1-5
D gene: TRBD1
CDR3 protein: CASSQSGQGRGQPQHF
CDR3 DNA: TGCGCCAGCAGCCAGTCGGGACAGGGGAGAGGGCAGCCCCAGCATTTT

V gene: TRBV25-1
clone size: .
J gene: TRBJ1-2
D gene: .
CDR3 protein: CASSTGLDGYTF
CDR3 DNA: TGTGCCAGCAGTACAGGGCTTGATGGCTACACCTTC

V gene: TRBV7-9
clone size: .
J gene: TRBJ1-2
D gene: .
CDR3 protein: CASSLGQSFYGYTF
CDR3 DNA: TGTGCCAGCAGCTTAGGACAGAGCTTCTATGGCTACACCTTC

V gene: TRBV3-1/TRBV3-2
clone size: once
J gene: TRBJ2-3
D gene: .
CDR3 protein: CASSQDIRGITDTQYF
CDR3 DNA: TGTGCCAGCAGCCAAGATATTCGGGGGATCACAGATACGCAGTATTTT

V gene: TRBV5-6
clone size: few
J gene: TRBJ2-1
D gene: .
CDR3 protein: CASSPTSDNEQFF
CDR3 DNA: TGTGCCAGCAGCCCGACTTCTGACAATGAGCAGTTCTTC

V gene: TRBV19
clone size: .
J gene: TRBJ2-3
D gene: .
CDR3 protein: CASSIERDTQYF
CDR3 DNA: TGTGCCAGTAGTATAGAGCGGGATACGCAGTATTTT

V gene: TRBV27
clone size: .
J gene: TRBJ1-3
D gene: .
CDR3 protein: CASRIDPSGNTIYF
CDR3 DNA: TGTGCCAGCAGAATAGATCCCTCTGGAAACACCATATATTTT

V gene: TRBV4-1
clone size: .
J gene: TRBJ1-1
D gene: .
CDR3 protein: CASSQGLRGNFEAFF
CDR3 DNA: TGCGCCAGCAGCCAAGGTTTAAGGGGGAATTTTGAAGCTTTCTTT

V gene: TRBV7-9
clone size: .
J gene: TRBJ2-7
D gene: .
CDR3 protein: CASSRPGSPGEQYF
CDR3 DNA: TGTGCCAGCAGCCGACCGGGGTCTCCTGGCGAGCAGTACTTC

V gene: TRBV3-1/TRBV3-2
clone size: once
J gene: TRBJ2-4
D gene: TRBD2
CDR3 protein: CASSRVGGGLAKNIQYF
CDR3 DNA: TGTGCCAGCAGCCGTGTCGGGGGGGGCTTAGCCAAAAACATTCAGTACTTC

V gene: TRBV30
clone size: few
J gene: TRBJ2-3
D gene: .
CDR3 protein: CAWRRYTDTQYF
CDR3 DNA: TGTGCCTGGAGACGGTACACAGATACGCAGTATTTT

V gene: TRBV5-1
clone size: .
J gene: TRBJ1-4
D gene: TRBD1
CDR3 protein: CASSSGQGGEKLFF
CDR3 DNA: TGCGCCAGCAGCTCGGGACAGGGCGGCGAAAAACTGTTTTTT

V gene: TRBV25-1
clone size: once
J gene: TRBJ1-1
D gene: .
CDR3 protein: CASSEGRGQAFF
CDR3 DNA: TGTGCCAGCAGTGAAGGCAGGGGACAAGCTTTCTTT

V gene: TRBV29-1
clone size: .
J gene: TRBJ2-7
D gene: .
CDR3 protein: CSVENRSSYEQYF
CDR3 DNA: TGCAGCGTTGAGAACAGGAGCTCCTACGAGCAGTACTTC

V gene: TRBV25-1
clone size: few
J gene: TRBJ2-7
D gene: .
CDR3 protein: CASSAGRGYEQYF
CDR3 DNA: TGTGCCAGCAGTGCCGGACGGGGGTACGAGCAGTACTTC

V gene: TRBV28
clone size: .
J gene: TRBJ1-2
D gene: .
CDR3 protein: CASSFFGSNYGYTF
CDR3 DNA: TGTGCCAGCAGTTTTTTCGGGAGTAACTATGGCTACACCTTC

V gene: TRBV10-3
clone size: .
J gene: TRBJ1-1
D gene: .
CDR3 protein: CATGRETEAFF
CDR3 DNA: TGTGCCACGGGTAGGGAGACTGAAGCTTTCTTT

V gene: TRBV29-1
clone size: .
J gene: TRBJ1-3
D gene: TRBD1
CDR3 protein: CSVHQGAPSGNTIYF
CDR3 DNA: TGCAGCGTTCACCAGGGGGCTCCCTCTGGAAACACCATATATTTT

V gene: TRBV6-5
clone size: .
J gene: TRBJ1-5
D gene: TRBD1
CDR3 protein: CATYLTGGLQPQHF
CDR3 DNA: TGTGCCACCTACCTGACAGGGGGCCTTCAGCCCCAGCATTTT

V gene: TRBV27
clone size: once
J gene: TRBJ2-7
D gene: TRBD2
CDR3 protein: CASSQSSGGVYEQYF
CDR3 DNA: TGTGCCAGCAGTCAATCTAGCGGGGGTGTTTACGAGCAGTACTTC

V gene: TRBV3-1/TRBV3-2
clone size: once
J gene: TRBJ2-7
D gene: TRBD2
CDR3 protein: CASAQLADTYEQYF
CDR3 DNA: TGTGCCAGCGCCCAACTAGCGGATACCTACGAGCAGTACTTC

V gene: TRBV5-4
clone size: .
J gene: TRBJ2-1
D gene: .
CDR3 protein: CASSYSPGGEQFF
CDR3 DNA: TGTGCCAGCAGCTACTCACCGGGTGGGGAGCAGTTCTTC

V gene: TRBV10-3
clone size: .
J gene: TRBJ1-2
D gene: .
CDR3 protein: CAITPYGEGRDYGYTF
CDR3 DNA: TGTGCCATCACCCCTTATGGGGAGGGGCGGGACTATGGCTACACCTTC

V gene: TRBV24-1
clone size: few
J gene: TRBJ1-5
D gene: .
CDR3 protein: CATSGSGSNQPQHF
CDR3 DNA: TGTGCCACCAGTGGTTCAGGGAGCAATCAGCCCCAGCATTTT

V gene: TRBV20-1
clone size: .
J gene: TRBJ2-7
D gene: TRBD1
CDR3 protein: CSASVRTGDAYEQYF
CDR3 DNA: TGCAGTGCTAGTGTAAGGACAGGTGACGCCTACGAGCAGTACTTC

V gene: TRBV18
clone size: few
J gene: TRBJ1-4
D gene: .
CDR3 protein: CASSLRGTNEKLFF
CDR3 DNA: TGTGCCAGCTCACTTAGAGGGACTAATGAAAAACTGTTTTTT

V gene: TRBV24-1
clone size: .
J gene: TRBJ2-2
D gene: TRBD1
CDR3 protein: CATSDGGQTNTGELFF
CDR3 DNA: TGTGCCACCAGTGATGGGGGACAGACGAACACCGGGGAGCTGTTTTTT

V gene: TRBV4-2
clone size: .
J gene: TRBJ2-5
D gene: .
CDR3 protein: CASSQDTTQETQYF
CDR3 DNA: TGTGCCAGCAGCCAAGACACTACCCAAGAGACCCAGTACTTC